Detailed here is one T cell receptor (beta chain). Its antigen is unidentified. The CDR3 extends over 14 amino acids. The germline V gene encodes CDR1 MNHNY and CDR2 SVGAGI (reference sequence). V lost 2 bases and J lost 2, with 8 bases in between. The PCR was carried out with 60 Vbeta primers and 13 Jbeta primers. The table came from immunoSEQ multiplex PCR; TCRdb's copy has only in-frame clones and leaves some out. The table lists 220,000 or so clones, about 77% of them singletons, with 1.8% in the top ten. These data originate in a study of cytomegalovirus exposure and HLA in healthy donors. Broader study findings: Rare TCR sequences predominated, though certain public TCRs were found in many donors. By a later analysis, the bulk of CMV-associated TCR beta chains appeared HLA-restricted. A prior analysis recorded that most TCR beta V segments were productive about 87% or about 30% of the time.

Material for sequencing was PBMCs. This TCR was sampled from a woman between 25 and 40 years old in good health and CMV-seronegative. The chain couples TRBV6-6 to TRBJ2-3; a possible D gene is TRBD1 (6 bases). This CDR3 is CASSYGTNTDTQYF. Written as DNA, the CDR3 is TGTGCCAGCAGTTACGGGACAAACACAGATACGCAGTATTTT.